This T cell receptor beta chain appears in the sequencing data of a study of cytomegalovirus exposure and HLA in healthy donors (dated by TCRdb to the late 2010s). Concerning the study at large: According to a later analysis, one platform produced both the roughly 130 validation repertoires and the 720 or so repertoires of the first cohort. The study was designed to test whether signatures of past pathogen exposure could be identified by cataloging public T cell receptors. Along with the roughly 670-subject first cohort, a separate validation cohort of over a hundred different subjects was used. To predict cytomegalovirus infection status, the study combined high-throughput TCR immunosequencing, statistical association of individual TCRs with disease status, and machine learning.

Separate from the approximately 700-subject first cohort, the validation cohort of 95 to 150 subjects was the group to which the donors belonged. Library creation used the immunoSEQ multiplex PCR assay. As for how the authors treated the data: A statistical classification framework was built to diagnose cytomegalovirus status from the catalog of TCR beta chain sequences. The immuneACCESS repertoire file appears here via TCRdb, limited to in-frame rearrangements. These files lack a portion of the clones; in checked studies, under half of the deficit traces to unresolved V genes, and the cause of the others is not known. The V and J calls and clone size are taken from that table; D and trimming were inferred from the DNA. The sample table shows tens of thousands of clones, and approximately 81% are seen once. Around 10% of the sample goes to the ten largest clones. The CDR3 spans 17 residues, from the cysteine through the phenylalanine. The read is trimmed to its CDR3 DNA, 51 bases read in frame from base 1. The germline V gene (reference sequence) provides CDR1 GTSNPN and CDR2 SVGIG. V is reduced by 0 bases and J by 6 bases, leaving a spacing of 21 bases between them.

Overall study results and their limits: According to the authors, the approach could potentially be generalized to other disease states and immunological phenotypes. A later analysis found that TCRs clustered in the first cohort also tended to co-occur in the approximately 120 validation repertoires, with more than 90% of cluster scores above 0. A total of roughly 160 TCR beta chains were listed by the study as associated with cytomegalovirus. A few of the identified cytomegalovirus-associated TCR beta chains were confirmed in vitro to be specific for cytomegalovirus antigens. While some public TCRs were present in many individuals, most TCR sequences turned up only very rarely across donors. In both the original and validation cohorts, the classifier was reported to diagnose cytomegalovirus status with high specificity and sensitivity. All 120 or so repertoires were used to score co-occurrence in the validation cohort in a later analysis, because that analysis had no HLA typing for the cohort.

This clone is identified as medium-sized (0.01 to 0.1%). Its antigen remains undetermined. Nothing much larger sits one base from this clone, and base qualities are not available. What was sequenced was PBMCs. The clonotype comes from a woman younger than 35 in good health and CMV-seropositive. The rearrangement joined TRBV30 to TRBJ1-5, and possibly TRBD1, on 5 matching bases. CDR3 loop: CAWSVGRGRSDGQPQHF. The DNA reads TGTGCCTGGAGTGTAGGGAGGGGCCGCAGCGACGGTCAGCCCCAGCATTTT.